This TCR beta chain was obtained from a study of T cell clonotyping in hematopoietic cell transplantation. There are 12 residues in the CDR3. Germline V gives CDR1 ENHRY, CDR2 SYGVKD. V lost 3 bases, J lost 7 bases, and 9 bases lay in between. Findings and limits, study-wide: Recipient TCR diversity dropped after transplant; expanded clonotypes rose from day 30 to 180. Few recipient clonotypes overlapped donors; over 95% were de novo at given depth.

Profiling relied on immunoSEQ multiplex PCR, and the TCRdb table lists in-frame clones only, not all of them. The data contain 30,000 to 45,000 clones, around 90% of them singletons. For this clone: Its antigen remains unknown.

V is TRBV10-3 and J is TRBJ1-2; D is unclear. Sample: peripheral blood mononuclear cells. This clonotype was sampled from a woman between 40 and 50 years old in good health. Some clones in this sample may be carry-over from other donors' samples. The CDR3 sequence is CAISDHLGGYTF. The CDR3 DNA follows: TGTGCCATCAGTGACCATCTTGGTGGCTACACCTTC.